This TCR beta chain is from a study of CXCR3-negative and CXCR3-positive naive CD8 T cells. Germline assignment: CDR1 MNHEY and CDR2 SVGAGI. This CDR3 spans 13 amino acids. All TRB cDNA libraries came from 5' RACE performed with UMI labels. After re-calling the 5' RACE reads, TCRdb lists one entry per CDR3 protein, DNA absent. The sample data list about 62,000 distinct CDR3 sequences. This rearrangement joins TRBV6-5 to TRBJ2-7; TCRdb's D gene call, TRBD2, goes unchecked for lack of DNA. The clonotype comes from a human donor in good health. Some clones in this sample may be carry-over from other donors' samples. Sequences were obtained from naive CXCR3- CD8+ T cells from blood. Indicated subset: CD45RO-CCR7+CD27+CD95- naive CD8+ T cells lacking CXCR3 (TNR3-). The CDR3 region is CASTSGGAYEQYF.